One T cell receptor beta chain is described in this entry. These data are taken from a study of blood T cell repertoires in COVID-19. For the study at large: Nucleic acid was either cDNA or gDNA, and it came from T cells, B-cell-depleted T cells, or PBMCs.

In the original analysis: Amplifying reference gene primers gave estimates of nucleated cell counts. Only in-frame clones appear in the TCRdb table, and some are missing; sequencing was by immunoSEQ multiplex PCR. V and J calls and clone size are as listed in that table; D and trimming were resolved from the DNA. The sample yields tens of thousands of clones, 75% to 85% seen once. J gave up 7 bases and V 3 bases, and 4 bases lay outside the gene matches. Germline V gene lookup returns CDR1 SGHRS and CDR2 YFSETQ. The CDR3 loop spans 13 amino acids. The source of this sequence is a woman in her 70s with acute or convalescent COVID-19. Sequenced input: peripheral blood. The chain links TRBV5-1 to TRBJ1-1; 9 bases are shared with TRBD1. CDR3 sequence reads: CASSSGDRVEAFF. The CDR3 bases are TGCGCCAGCAGCTCCGGGGACAGGGTTGAAGCTTTCTTT. The full variable domain, its missing parts supplied by reference TRBV5-1 and TRBJ1-1, is KAGVTQTPRYLIKTRGQQVTLSCSPISGHRSVSWYQQTPGQGLQFLFEYFSETQRNKGNFPGRFSGRQFSNSRSEMNVSTLELGDSALYLCASSSGDRVEAFFGQGTRLTVV.